The 20 T cell receptor beta chains below come from one sample, sequenced in a study of cytomegalovirus exposure and HLA in healthy donors. The study ran its PCR with 60 Vbeta and 13 Jbeta primers. Method: immunoSEQ multiplex PCR; TCRdb's copy keeps in-frame clones and lacks some. The data show more than 140,000 clones, 70% to 85% seen once. The sequenced sample consisted of PBMCs. These receptors came from a woman aged 40 to 50 in good health and CMV-seronegative.

V and J are TRBV6-5 and TRBJ2-1; 13 nucleotides agree with TRBD2. CDR1 is MNHEY and CDR2 is SVGAGI in the germline V gene. Trimming cost V 6 bases and J 9 bases; bases outside gene matches: 8. The length of the CDR3 is 15 residues. The CDR3 coding sequence is TGTGCCAGCAGCCTTAGACTAGCGGGAGGAGTTGAGCAGTTCTTC. This codes for CASSLRLAGGVEQFF.

The V call is TRBV19, the J call TRBJ2-7; D is possibly TRBD2 (7 bases). Trimming left V 2 bases short and J 4 bases short, with 12 bases between. The germline gives CDR1 LNHDA, CDR2 SQIVND (reference sequence). The CDR3 totals 14 residues. The CDR3 protein is CASSIRGGAYEQYF. CDR3 coding DNA: TGTGCCAGTAGTATAAGGGGGGGAGCGTACGAGCAGTACTTC.

V and J are TRBV2 and TRBJ2-5, with 12 positions matching TRBD2. Losses at the gene ends were 1 base for V and 4 bases for J; bases not matched to a gene: 4. The CDR3 covers 16 residues. Per germline, CDR1 SNHLY and CDR2 FYNNEI. The CDR3 nucleotides are TGTGCCAGCAGTGAAGTGGTACTAGCGGGAGGAGAGACCCAGTACTTC. It codes for CASSEVVLAGGETQYF.

This rearrangement joins TRBV6-6 to TRBJ2-7; TRBD2 matches 14 bases. Germline loops: CDR1 MNHNY, CDR2 SVGAGI (reference sequence). Trimming took 5 bases from V and 5 from J; bases not matched to a gene: 5. The length of the CDR3 is 15 residues. The CDR3 loop reads CASSRTSGRINEQYF. The CDR3 nucleotides are TGTGCCAGCAGTAGGACTAGCGGGAGGATCAACGAGCAGTACTTC.

The rearrangement uses TRBV9 and TRBJ1-1; the D is unclear. CDR3 length: 15 residues. Germline V gene data show CDR1 as SGDLS and CDR2 as YYNGEE. Trimming stripped 0 bases from V and 6 bases from J, with 15 bases between. The DNA for the CDR3 is TGTGCCAGCAGCGTAGTTTTGGTGACGAGCGCTGAAGCTTTCTTT. It encodes CASSVVLVTSAEAFF.

The chain is built from TRBV6-5 and TRBJ2-1; D is unclear. The length of the CDR3 is 13 residues. V dropped 0 bases and J dropped 6 bases, with 6 bases sitting between them. Germline CDR1 is MNHEY and CDR2 is SVGAGI. CDR3 protein: CASSYSYPNEQFF. In DNA form, the CDR3 reads TGTGCCAGCAGTTACTCCTACCCCAATGAGCAGTTCTTC.

This chain uses TRBV7-2 with TRBJ2-1; 13 bases align to TRBD2. Losses at the gene ends were 0 bases for V and 14 bases for J; bases not matched to a gene: 10. Germline-derived CDR1 and CDR2 are SGHTA and FQGNSA. This CDR3 is built from 16 residues. The CDR3: CASSLASELAGGGEFF. As DNA, the CDR3 is TGTGCCAGCAGCTTAGCCTCGGAACTAGCGGGAGGGGGGGAGTTCTTC.

This chain uses TRBV9 with TRBJ2-7, with 7 bases that match TRBD2. V lost 3 bases to trimming and J lost 3 bases; unmatched junction nucleotides: 12. The CDR3 length is 16 residues. Germline CDR1 and CDR2: SGDLS and YYNGEE. CDR3 DNA: TGTGCCAGCAGCGCCACGGGAGGAACACCCTACTACGAGCAGTACTTC. Protein sequence: CASSATGGTPYYEQYF.

V usage is TRBV5-1 and J usage is TRBJ2-5; 7 nucleotides align to TRBD1. The J call could be wrong; TRBJ2-7 is a better fit for the DNA end. The CDR3 loop spans 15 amino acids. CDR1 SGHRS and CDR2 YFSETQ come from the germline V gene. The CDR3, as DNA: TGCGCCAGCAGCTTGGAGCCAGGGGGTTTCTACGAGCAGTACTTC. Its translation: CASSLEPGGFYEQYF.

This clone was seen once. This chain joins TRBV6-1 and TRBJ2-2, with 7 nucleotides matching TRBD2. Unmatched junction bases numbered 9, after V lost 5 bases and J lost 6 bases. Germline-derived CDR1 and CDR2 are MNHNS and SASEGT. The CDR3 covers 15 residues. This chain's CDR3 is CASSFTAGASGELFF. CDR3 sequence (DNA): TGTGCCAGCAGTTTTACGGCGGGAGCATCCGGGGAGCTGTTTTTT.

The J gene is TRBJ2-7, the V gene TRBV19, with D perhaps matching TRBD1 (5 bases). The CDR3 is made up of 14 amino acids. CDR1 is LNHDA and CDR2 is SQIVND in the germline V gene (reference sequence). The ends were cut back, 7 bases at V and 6 bases at J, with 19 bases in the middle. The CDR3 nucleotides read TGTGCCAGTAAACGGGCACAGGTATCGGGCGAGCAGTACTTC. Residues: CASKRAQVSGEQYF.

The chain links TRBV13 to TRBJ2-7, with 7 bases aligning to TRBD1. Trimming removed 0 bases from V and 2 bases from J; junction bases left unmatched: 1. The CDR3 spans 14 residues. The germline gives CDR1 PRHDT, CDR2 FYEKMQ (reference sequence). The CDR3 protein is CASSLGGQTYEQYF. CDR3 nucleotide sequence: TGTGCCAGCAGCTTAGGGGGACAGACCTACGAGCAGTACTTC.

The table lists this clone with a count of one. V is TRBV30 and J is TRBJ1-4; 9 nucleotides agree with TRBD1. Per the germline V gene, CDR1 is GTSNPN and CDR2 is SVGIG (reference sequence). V lost 4 bases and J lost 7; bases outside the gene matches: 7. The CDR3 is 14 residues long. The CDR3 protein is CAWNEGTGIEKLFF. In DNA form, the CDR3 reads TGTGCCTGGAACGAAGGGACAGGGATTGAAAAACTGTTTTTT.

Of note for this clone: At one boundary the junction diverges from the germline segment, which might be a read error. The chain uses TRBV7-2 and TRBJ2-6; TRBD2 is a possible D gene (6 bases). The CDR3 length is 18 residues. CDR1 SGHTA and CDR2 FQGNSA come from the germline V gene. The CDR3 nucleotides read TGTGCCAGCAGCTTAGTCGGAGTAGCGGTATCTGGGGCCAACGGCCTGACTTTC. It encodes CASSLVGVAVSGANGLTF. Complete variable domain (other parts from reference TRBV7-2 and TRBJ2-6): GAGVSQSPSNKVTEKGKDVELRCDPISGHTALYWYRQSLGQGLEFLIYFQGNSAPDKSGLPSDRFSAERTGGSVSTLTIQRTQQEDSAVYLCASSLVGVAVSGANGLTFGAGSRLTVL.

This chain links TRBV6-5 with TRBJ1-2, with TRBD1 matching over 12 bases. This CDR3 has 15 amino acids. Germline V gives CDR1 MNHEY, CDR2 SVGAGI. V was pared by 7 bases and J by 4 bases, with 7 bases of the junction left unmatched. In nucleotides, the CDR3 is TGTGCCAGCAATCATCGGGACAGGGGGCTCTATGGCTACACCTTC. It specifies CASNHRDRGLYGYTF.

This clone turned up a few times. The chain uses TRBV10-3 and TRBJ2-3, with D perhaps TRBD2 (5 bases). Germline V gene data show CDR1 as ENHRY and CDR2 as SYGVKD. V lost 0 bases to trimming and J lost 1 base, with 11 bases between them. The CDR3 runs to 16 residues. For the CDR3, the DNA is TGTGCCATCAGTGAGTCTGCCGGGAAGGGCACAGATACGCAGTATTTT. It encodes CAISESAGKGTDTQYF.

In nucleotides, the CDR3 is TGTGCCAGCAGCTTGGCTGGGGGGGGCTCGAACTATGGCTACACCTTC. It encodes CASSLAGGGSNYGYTF. The chain employs TRBV5-4 and TRBJ1-2, with D possibly TRBD1 on 6 matching bases. V was trimmed by 0 bases and J by 2 bases, leaving 14 bases between them. This CDR3 has 16 amino acids. Germline assignment: CDR1 SGHNT and CDR2 YYREEE (reference sequence).

This clone was seen just once. The genes are TRBV19 and TRBJ1-6; the match to TRBD1 covers 8 bases. Germline CDR1 reads LNHDA; CDR2 reads SQIVND (reference sequence). V lost 3 bases, J lost 6 bases, and 4 bases stayed unmatched. CDR3 size: 15 residues. CDR3 residues: CASSIFDRGNSPLHF. CDR3 DNA: TGTGCCAGTAGTATCTTTGACAGGGGTAATTCACCCCTCCACTTT.

V and J are TRBV7-9 and TRBJ2-5; no clear D. Between the trimmed V and J ends, which lost 2 bases and 5 bases, there was a span of 15 bases. Germline CDR1 reads SEHNR; CDR2 reads FQNEAQ (reference sequence). This CDR3 contains 15 residues. CDR3 sequence (DNA): TGTGCCAGCAGCTTAAAACGTCGCCTCGGGGAGACCCAGTACTTC. Translation: CASSLKRRLGETQYF.

This clone was counted once. The V and J genes are TRBV7-2 and TRBJ2-1; the match to TRBD1 covers 10 bases. The CDR3 consists of 16 residues. Unmatched junction bases numbered 5, after V lost 2 bases and J lost 4 bases. From germline, CDR1 is SGHTA and CDR2 FQGNSA. The CDR3 DNA sequence: TGTGCCAGCAGCTTAACTGGGACAGGGGCTTACAATGAGCAGTTCTTC. Translated: CASSLTGTGAYNEQFF.